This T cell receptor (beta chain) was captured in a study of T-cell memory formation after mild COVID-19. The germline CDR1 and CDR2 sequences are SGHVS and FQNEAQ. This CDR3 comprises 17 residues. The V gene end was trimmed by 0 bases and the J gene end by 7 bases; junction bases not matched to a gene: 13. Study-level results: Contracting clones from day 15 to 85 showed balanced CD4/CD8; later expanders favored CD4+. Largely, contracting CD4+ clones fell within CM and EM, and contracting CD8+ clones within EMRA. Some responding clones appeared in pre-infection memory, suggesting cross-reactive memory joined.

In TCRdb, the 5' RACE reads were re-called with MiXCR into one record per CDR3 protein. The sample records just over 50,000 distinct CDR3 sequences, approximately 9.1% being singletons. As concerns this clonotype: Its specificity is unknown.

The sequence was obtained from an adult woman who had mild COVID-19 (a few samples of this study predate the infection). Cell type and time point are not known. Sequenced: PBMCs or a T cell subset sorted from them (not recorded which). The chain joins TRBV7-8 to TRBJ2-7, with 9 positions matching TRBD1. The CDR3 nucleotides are TGTGCCAGCAGCTTAGCTGTGGGGACAGGGCGATCGGTGGAGCAGTACTTC. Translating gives CASSLAVGTGRSVEQYF.